The subject of this entry is one T cell receptor (beta chain). This record belongs to a study of blood T cell repertoires in COVID-19. Measured with immunoSEQ multiplex PCR; TCRdb has only the in-frame clones, and not every one. This sample has around 99,000 clones, with about nine tenths found just once. Germline CDR1 is KGHDR and CDR2 is SFDVKD. Trimming removed 2 bases from V and 2 bases from J; junction bases left unmatched: 13. The length of the CDR3 is 20 residues. The chain joins TRBV24-1 to TRBJ2-1; 11 nucleotides agree with TRBD1. Sequencing was performed on peripheral blood. The receptor comes from a man aged 50-60 years with acute or convalescent COVID-19. The CDR3 nucleotides are TGTGCCACCAGTGATTCGGGGGGGGACAGGGGGGCTCCTACCTACAATGAGCAGTTCTTC. This sequence encodes CATSDSGGDRGAPTYNEQFF.